The T cell receptor beta chain described here comes from a study of blood T cell repertoires in COVID-19. Overall study context: Acute-phase and convalescent COVID-19 samples originated in the United States, Italy and Spain. T cells, B-cell-depleted T cells, or PBMCs supplied cDNA or gDNA.

Germline CDR1 and CDR2: MDHEN and SYDVKM. The V segment lost 5 bases and the J segment 8 bases; nucleotides outside the gene matches: 6. The CDR3 extends over 13 amino acids. Authors' analysis steps: Nucleated cell counts were estimated from reference gene primer amplification. The assay was immunoSEQ multiplex PCR, and TCRdb's table has in-frame clones only and misses some. V, J and clone size are those of that table, while D and trimming were read from the DNA. The sample holds around 380,000 clones, more than 75% seen once. This rearrangement joins TRBV28 to TRBJ2-3; TRBD2 matches at 8 bases. The receptor comes from a human donor with acute or convalescent COVID-19. The donor label of this sample is uncertain. The sample was peripheral blood. Here the CDR3 reads CASSLARGGTQYF. The CDR3 region has the DNA TGTGCCAGCAGTCTTGCCCGGGGGGGTACGCAGTATTTT.